The 17 T cell receptor beta chains presented below share a single source sample, sequenced in a study of cytomegalovirus exposure and HLA in healthy donors. PCR used 60 Vbeta primers and 13 Jbeta primers. Sequencing was performed with immunoSEQ multiplex PCR; in TCRdb, only in-frame clones are kept and a portion is missing. The repertoire includes 150,000 to 200,000 clones, roughly 80% of them detected once, and 0.25% to 0.3% sits in the top ten. The sequencing sample was made of PBMCs. All receptors derive from a boy aged 10-17 years in good health and CMV-seronegative.

The V gene is TRBV7-2, the J gene TRBJ2-3; the match to TRBD2 covers 10 bases. Germline CDR1 reads SGHTA; CDR2 reads FQGNSA. The CDR3 is made up of 15 amino acids. The V and J ends lost 5 bases and 6 bases, in that order; junction bases with no gene match: 8. CDR3 in DNA: TGTGCCAGCAGCCCCAGCGGGGGGGTATTCGATACGCAGTATTTT. Translation gives CASSPSGGVFDTQYF.

V and J are TRBV4-2 and TRBJ2-2; TRBD2 matches 9 bases. Germline-derived CDR1 and CDR2 are LGHNA and YNFKEQ. The length of the CDR3 is 17 residues. V was clipped by 4 bases and J by 4 bases; unmatched bases: 10. CDR3 nucleotide sequence: TGTGCCAGCAGCCCGACGATGGTAGCGGGAGTCACCGGGGAGCTGTTTTTT. Translated, it gives CASSPTMVAGVTGELFF.

Only one count was recorded for this clone. Compared with germline, one end of the junction differs, possibly owing to a read error. Other nucleotide sequences in the sample specify the same CDR3. J is TRBJ2-7 and V is TRBV5-1; D possibly corresponds to TRBD2 (6 bases). In germline, CDR1 is SGHRS, CDR2 YFSETQ. This CDR3 comprises 13 residues. CDR3 sequence (DNA): TGCGCCAGCAGTCCGACGTTAGTAGCGGAGCAGTACTTT. Translating gives CASSPTLVAEQYF.

This chain connects TRBV4-1 to TRBJ1-2, with 10 bases aligning to TRBD1. Germline CDR1 and CDR2: MGHRA and YSYEKL. With V trimmed by 3 bases and J by 7 bases, 5 bases remained unmatched. The CDR3 spans 14 residues. This CDR3 reads CASSQPTGGPGYTF. The CDR3 DNA reads as TGCGCCAGCAGCCAGCCGACAGGGGGCCCTGGCTACACCTTC.

The chain uses TRBV30 and TRBJ1-2, with a tentative D call TRBD1 (5 bases). This CDR3 region has 14 residues. V gave up 2 bases and J gave up 4 bases, with 14 bases separating them. Germline V CDR1 and CDR2: GTSNPN, SVGIG (reference sequence). DNA of the CDR3: TGTGCCTGGAGTATCAGGGCTGTAGGCTATGGCTACACCTTC. This encodes CAWSIRAVGYGYTF.

The rearrangement joins TRBV30 to TRBJ2-7; weak D call: TRBD2 (6 bases). The V end lost 0 bases, the J end lost 6 bases, and 12 bases lay between the germline ends. This CDR3 is built from 13 residues. The germline gives CDR1 GTSNPN, CDR2 SVGIG (reference sequence). The CDR3 coding sequence is TGTGCCTGGAGTGTACAACTAGCATCCGAGCAGTACTTC. This encodes CAWSVQLASEQYF. Combining the CDR3 with reference TRBV30 and TRBJ2-7 gives the whole variable domain SQTIHQWPATLVQPVGSPLSLECTVEGTSNPNLYWYRQAAGRGLQLLFYSVGIGQISSEVPQNLSASRPQDRQFILSSKKLLLSDSGFYLCAWSVQLASEQYFGPGTRLTVT.

The rearrangement links TRBV5-1 to TRBJ1-1; weak D call: TRBD1 (5 bases). Between the trimmed V and J ends, which lost 2 bases and 4 bases, there was a span of 15 bases. This CDR3 has 15 amino acids. Looked up from germline, CDR1 is SGHRS and CDR2 is YFSETQ. The CDR3 DNA is TGCGCCAGCAGCTTATTAGGCAGGGTGGGCACTGAAGCTTTCTTT. This encodes CASSLLGRVGTEAFF.

This chain uses TRBV6-5 with TRBJ1-1; 7 bases align to TRBD1. Unmatched junction bases numbered 6, after V lost 4 bases and J lost 4 bases. The V gene's germline CDR1 is MNHEY and CDR2 SVGAGI. This CDR3 spans 14 amino acids. As DNA, the CDR3 is TGTGCCAGCAGTTCGAAGGCAGGGGGCACTGAAGCTTTCTTT. Its protein product is CASSSKAGGTEAFF.

The V gene is TRBV6-6, the J gene TRBJ2-1; D is unclear. This CDR3 is built from 15 residues. Trimming took 5 bases from V and 0 from J, leaving 11 bases between them. In germline, CDR1 is MNHNY, CDR2 SVGAGI (reference sequence). CDR3 region: CASSLDSSSYNEQFF. The CDR3 DNA sequence: TGTGCCAGCAGTCTAGACTCTAGCTCCTACAATGAGCAGTTCTTC.

The chain employs TRBV2 and TRBJ1-2; D unresolved. CDR1 SNHLY and CDR2 FYNNEI come from the germline V gene. V shed 4 bases and J shed 3 bases, with 18 bases lying between them. There are 16 residues in the CDR3. The CDR3 reads CASSVKSGVSYYGYTF. In DNA form, the CDR3 reads TGTGCCAGCAGTGTGAAGTCAGGCGTAAGTTACTATGGCTACACCTTC.

Only one count was recorded for this clone. This chain connects TRBV27 to TRBJ2-1; 12 nucleotides line up with TRBD2. The germline V gene has CDR1 MNHEY and CDR2 SMNVEV (reference sequence). V gave up 4 bases and J gave up 10 bases; unmatched junction bases: 5. This CDR3 has 14 residues. The CDR3 nucleotides read TGTGCCAGCAGTTCTAGCGGGAGGGCCAACGAGCAGTTCTTC. It specifies CASSSSGRANEQFF.

The chain employs TRBV15 and TRBJ1-2; TRBD1 matches at 11 bases. V trimming: 3 bases; J trimming: 4 bases; junction bases outside the gene matches: 10. The CDR3 is 17 residues long. Looked up from germline, CDR1 is LNHNV and CDR2 is YYDKDF (reference sequence). Here the CDR3 DNA reads TGTGCCACCAGCAGTCTTACCCGGGACAGGGGGATCTATGGCTACACCTTC. Translation gives CATSSLTRDRGIYGYTF.

This chain uses TRBV14 with TRBJ1-6; the D is unclear. Trimming took off 5 bases at V and 0 bases at J, with 5 bases between the two ends. The CDR3 is made up of 14 amino acids. CDR1 and CDR2 from the germline V gene are SGHDN and FVKESK. CDR3 sequence (DNA): TGTGCCAGCAGCAGGAGCTCCTATAATTCACCCCTCCACTTT. Amino acid sequence: CASSRSSYNSPLHF.

CDR3: CASTPGQGHTGELFF. In DNA, the CDR3 is TGTGCCAGCACCCCCGGACAGGGGCACACCGGGGAGCTGTTTTTT. This chain connects TRBV5-4 to TRBJ2-2, with 9 nucleotides matching TRBD1. Unmatched junction bases numbered 6, after V lost 6 bases and J lost 3 bases. Germline values: CDR1 SGHNT, CDR2 YYREEE (reference sequence). The CDR3 consists of 15 residues.

V usage is TRBV28 and J usage is TRBJ1-1; TRBD1 agrees at 9 bases. Germline V gene sequence: CDR1 MDHEN, CDR2 SYDVKM. With V trimmed by 3 bases and J by 5 bases, 4 bases remained unmatched. The CDR3 has 14 amino acids. The CDR3 loop is CASSLTGGETEAFF. DNA for the CDR3: TGTGCCAGCAGTTTGACAGGGGGGGAGACTGAAGCTTTCTTT.

The chain couples TRBV20-1 to TRBJ2-3; a possible D gene is TRBD1 (6 bases). This CDR3 is 11 amino acids long. Trimming left V 3 bases short and J 5 bases short, with 6 bases between. Germline V CDR1 and CDR2: DFQATT, SNEGSKA (reference sequence). DNA of the CDR3: TGCAGTGCTAGGGACAGAGATACGCAGTATTTT. It translates to CSARDRDTQYF.

The chain recombines TRBV9 with TRBJ1-3; D perhaps matches TRBD1 (6 bases). Germline V gene sequence: CDR1 SGDLS, CDR2 YYNGEE. V lost 0 bases, J lost 12 bases, and 16 bases lay in between. The CDR3 has 14 residues. CDR3 DNA sequence: TGTGCCAGCAGCGTAGGAGGACAGCCTGTTAGCATATATTTT. This sequence encodes CASSVGGQPVSIYF.